A selection of T cell receptor beta chains follows, all from one sample in a study of CD8 T cells in ankylosing spondylitis. TCRdb reprocessed the 5' RACE reads with MiXCR, giving one entry per CDR3 protein. The table records under 250,000 distinct CDR3 sequences, around 24% of them present only once. Sequenced material: blood, either unsorted or a sorted T cell fraction (not recorded which). These receptor sequences come from a male donor with ankylosing spondylitis or in good health (not recorded which). Each CDR3 is given with its conserved first and last residue.

v_call,j_call,cdr3_aa
TRBV6-4,TRBJ2-1,CASNNPPMYTYNEQFF
TRBV12-3/TRBV12-4,TRBJ2-3,CASSLMGKGTDTQYF
TRBV12-3/TRBV12-4,TRBJ2-5,CASSMARAGGLGETQYF
TRBV29-1,TRBJ1-1,CSTEKNTEAFF
TRBV29-1,TRBJ2-7,CTARGSSYEQYF
TRBV20-1,TRBJ2-7,CSARDAGTNSYEQYF
TRBV3-1,TRBJ2-5,CASSYNRGSETQYF
TRBV29-1,TRBJ1-6,CSLPGQGLGGNSPLHF
TRBV12-3/TRBV12-4,TRBJ1-3,CASSLFEGGNTIYF
TRBV12-3/TRBV12-4,TRBJ2-5,CASSLVSRQETQYF
TRBV4-3,TRBJ2-3,CASSQEGGSTDTQYF
TRBV20-1,TRBJ2-1,CSARLRRLPSSYNEQFF
TRBV20-1,TRBJ2-3,CSARDHLAASTDTQYF
TRBV12-3/TRBV12-4,TRBJ1-1,CASRGDPGAAEAFF
TRBV9,TRBJ2-3,CASSPVTDTQYF
TRBV18,TRBJ2-7,CASSPPKAYEQYF
TRBV7-6,TRBJ2-1,CASSAVAGVGEQFF
TRBV12-3/TRBV12-4,TRBJ1-3,CASSPGTAGNTIYF
TRBV7-9,TRBJ2-2,CASSLVGRGSDTGELFF
TRBV14,TRBJ1-5,CASSQGTGLGQPQHF
TRBV7-3,TRBJ2-3,CASSLTAPGGSDTQYF
TRBV20-1,TRBJ2-2,CSARDATTGELFF
TRBV10-3,TRBJ1-5,CAISESIRDRGHQPQHF
TRBV15,TRBJ2-1,CATSRGLGGSYNEQFF
TRBV20-1,TRBJ2-1,CSASRASGNEQFF
TRBV20-1,TRBJ1-5,CSALSRAPNQPQHF
TRBV7-2,TRBJ2-7,CASSLRVGEQYF
TRBV4-1,TRBJ2-5,CASSQGGSGLAQETQYF
TRBV12-3/TRBV12-4,TRBJ2-1,CASSLYEASGIYNEQFF
TRBV2,TRBJ2-1,CASSEGDRIYEQFF
TRBV11-2,TRBJ2-1,CASIPPGGRFDGEQFF
TRBV4-2,TRBJ2-7,CASSQDQAPNYEQYF
TRBV7-6,TRBJ2-3,CASSLADPYVLAGVTDTQYF
TRBV12-3/TRBV12-4,TRBJ2-1,CASRGDSSYNEQFF
TRBV28,TRBJ2-3,CASSPTGRVVGDTQYF
TRBV29-1,TRBJ2-4,CSVEYGGVAKNIQYF
TRBV20-1,TRBJ1-3,CSARSGGTGNTIYF
TRBV29-1,TRBJ2-3,CSGGSTDTQYF
TRBV6-5,TRBJ2-1,CASSSRGRGLAVSYNEQFF
TRBV5-1,TRBJ2-1,CASSPLERYYNEQFF
TRBV5-5,TRBJ2-5,CASSMGQAQETQYF
TRBV7-8,TRBJ2-1,CASSATLADSYNEQFF
TRBV5-6,TRBJ1-3,CASSLDRVSGNTIYF
TRBV12-3/TRBV12-4,TRBJ2-1,CASRPLGINEQFF
TRBV12-3/TRBV12-4,TRBJ1-6,CASSLVAGGNSPLHF
TRBV20-1,TRBJ2-3,CSATQDTQYF
TRBV20-1,TRBJ2-7,CSADRQGTYEQYF
TRBV5-1,TRBJ2-7,CASSPPNLASYEQYF
TRBV12-3/TRBV12-4,TRBJ2-7,CASQTGGLGEQYF
TRBV20-1,TRBJ1-1,CSARSRVAGNTEAFF
TRBV28,TRBJ1-3,CAMSPGPRSGNTIYF
TRBV2,TRBJ1-5,CASKSGTANQPQHF
TRBV19,TRBJ2-1,CASSSLRGGFKQFF
TRBV12-3/TRBV12-4,TRBJ2-2,CASSLGRGHTGELFF
TRBV6-5,TRBJ1-5,CASSYWIRGQPQHF
TRBV5-1,TRBJ2-3,CASSPTSVRGTDTQYF
TRBV20-1,TRBJ2-1,CSASGAGLALPNEQFF